The clone carrying this TCR beta chain was observed a few times. Time point of the sample: persistent/refractory GD, antithyroid drugs over 5 years with positive TRAb. RNA isolated from PBMCs was used to make the TCR library. Researchers made TCR beta libraries by using iRepertoire HTBI primers and running Arm-PCR on CDR3 regions. One entry per CDR3 protein results from TCRdb running MiXCR on the multiplex PCR reads. The table records over 650,000 distinct CDR3 sequences, about 30% of them present only once. This sample is drawn from a study of regulatory T cells in long-lasting Graves disease. The ends were cut back, 3 bases at V and 0 bases at J, with 9 bases in the middle. The CDR3 runs to 14 residues. Germline loops: CDR1 DFQATT, CDR2 SNEGSKA (reference sequence).

The sequence was collected from a female donor with Graves disease. The chain joins TRBV20-1 to TRBJ2-4; D ambiguous. The source was peripheral blood mononuclear cells (PBMCs), collected when the disease was refractory, from a patient treated with antithyroid drugs. This CDR3 is CSASFGRAKNIQYF. The CDR3 bases are TGCAGTGCTAGCTTCGGAAGAGCCAAAAACATTCAGTACTTC.